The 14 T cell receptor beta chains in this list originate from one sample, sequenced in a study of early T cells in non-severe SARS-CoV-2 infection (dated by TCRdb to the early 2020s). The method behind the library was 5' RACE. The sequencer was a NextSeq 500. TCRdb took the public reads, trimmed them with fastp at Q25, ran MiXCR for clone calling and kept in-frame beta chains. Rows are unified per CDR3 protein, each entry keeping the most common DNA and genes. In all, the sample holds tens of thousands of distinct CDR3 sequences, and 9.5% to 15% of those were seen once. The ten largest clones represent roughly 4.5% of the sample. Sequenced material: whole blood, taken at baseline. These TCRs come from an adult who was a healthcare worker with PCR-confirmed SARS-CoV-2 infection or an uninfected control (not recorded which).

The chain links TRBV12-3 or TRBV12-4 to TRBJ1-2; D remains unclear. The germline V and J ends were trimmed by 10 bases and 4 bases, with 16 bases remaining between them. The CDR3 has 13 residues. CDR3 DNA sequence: TGTGCCACCTGTTTAACTCCTTTCTATGGCTACACCTTC. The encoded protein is CATCLTPFYGYTF.

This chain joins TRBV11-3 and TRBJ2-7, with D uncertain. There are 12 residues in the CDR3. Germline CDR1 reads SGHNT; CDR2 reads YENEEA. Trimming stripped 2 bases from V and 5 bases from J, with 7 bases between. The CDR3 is CASSLRDDEQYF. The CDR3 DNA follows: TGTGCCAGCAGCTTAAGGGATGACGAGCAGTACTTC.

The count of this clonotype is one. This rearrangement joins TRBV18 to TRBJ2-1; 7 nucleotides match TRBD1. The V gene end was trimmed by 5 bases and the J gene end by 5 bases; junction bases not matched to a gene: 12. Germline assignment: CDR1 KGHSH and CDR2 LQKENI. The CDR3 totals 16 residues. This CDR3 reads CASSAQSRGINNEQFF. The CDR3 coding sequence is TGTGCCAGCTCAGCCCAATCCAGGGGGATAAACAATGAGCAGTTCTTC.

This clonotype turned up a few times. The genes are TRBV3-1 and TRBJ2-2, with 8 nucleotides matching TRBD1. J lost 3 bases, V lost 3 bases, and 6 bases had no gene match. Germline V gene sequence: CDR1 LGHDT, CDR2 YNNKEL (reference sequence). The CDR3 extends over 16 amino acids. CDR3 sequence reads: CASSQPRGPHTGELFF. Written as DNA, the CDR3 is TGTGCCAGCAGCCAGCCCAGGGGGCCCCACACCGGGGAGCTGTTTTTT.

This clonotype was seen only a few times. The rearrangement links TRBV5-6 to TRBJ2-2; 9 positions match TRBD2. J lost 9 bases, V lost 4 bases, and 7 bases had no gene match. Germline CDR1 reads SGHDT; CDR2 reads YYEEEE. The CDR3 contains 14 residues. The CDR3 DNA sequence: TGTGCCAGCAGCCTCTTAGCGGGGGTACGGGAGCTGTTTTTT. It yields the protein CASSLLAGVRELFF.

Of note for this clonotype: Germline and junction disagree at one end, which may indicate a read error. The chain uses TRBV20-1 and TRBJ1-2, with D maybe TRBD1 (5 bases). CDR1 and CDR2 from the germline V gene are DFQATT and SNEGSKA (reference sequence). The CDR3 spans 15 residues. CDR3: CSAIDFRVSTYGYAF. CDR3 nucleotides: TGCAGTGCTATCGACTTCAGGGTATCAACCTATGGCTACGCCTTC.

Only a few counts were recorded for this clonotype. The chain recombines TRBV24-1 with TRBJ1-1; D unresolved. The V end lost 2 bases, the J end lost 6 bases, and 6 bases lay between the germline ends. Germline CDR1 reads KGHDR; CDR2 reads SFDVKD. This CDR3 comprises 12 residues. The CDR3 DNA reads TGTGCCACCAGTGATTCCCGCGCTGAAGCTTTCTTT. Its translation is CATSDSRAEAFF.

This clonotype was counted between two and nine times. Written as DNA, the CDR3 is TGTGCCAGCACCACCGGGGGACGTAACTATGGCTACACCTTC. This translates into CASTTGGRNYGYTF. This chain connects TRBV6-5 to TRBJ1-2; tentative D call: TRBD1 (5 bases). Germline lookup yields CDR1 MNHEY and CDR2 SVGAGI. The CDR3 spans 14 residues. V was shortened by 7 bases and J by 1 base, with 13 bases between the two germline ends.

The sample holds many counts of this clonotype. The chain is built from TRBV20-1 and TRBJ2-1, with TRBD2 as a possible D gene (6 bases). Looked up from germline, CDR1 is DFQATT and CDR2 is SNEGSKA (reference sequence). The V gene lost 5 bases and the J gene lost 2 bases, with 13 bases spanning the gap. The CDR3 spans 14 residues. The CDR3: CSAPAGLPYNEQFF. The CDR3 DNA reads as TGCAGTGCTCCAGCGGGCCTACCCTACAATGAGCAGTTCTTC.

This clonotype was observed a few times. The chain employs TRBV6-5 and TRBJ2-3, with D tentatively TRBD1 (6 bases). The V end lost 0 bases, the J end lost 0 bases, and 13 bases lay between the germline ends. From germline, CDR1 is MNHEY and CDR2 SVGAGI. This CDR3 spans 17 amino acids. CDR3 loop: CASSYSSRGRSTDTQYF. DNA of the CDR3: TGTGCCAGCAGTTACTCGAGCAGGGGCCGAAGCACAGATACGCAGTATTTT.

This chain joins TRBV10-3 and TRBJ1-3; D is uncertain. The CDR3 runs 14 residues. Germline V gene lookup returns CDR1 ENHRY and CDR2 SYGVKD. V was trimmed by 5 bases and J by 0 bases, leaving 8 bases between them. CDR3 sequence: CAISRPLSGNTIYF. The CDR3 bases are TGTGCCATCAGTCGACCCCTCTCTGGAAACACCATATATTTT.

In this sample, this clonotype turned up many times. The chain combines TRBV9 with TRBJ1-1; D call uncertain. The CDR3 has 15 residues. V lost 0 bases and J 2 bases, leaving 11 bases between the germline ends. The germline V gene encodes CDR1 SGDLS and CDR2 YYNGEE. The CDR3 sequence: CASSVGSGVNTEAFF. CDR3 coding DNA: TGTGCCAGCAGCGTAGGGTCCGGCGTTAACACTGAAGCTTTCTTT.

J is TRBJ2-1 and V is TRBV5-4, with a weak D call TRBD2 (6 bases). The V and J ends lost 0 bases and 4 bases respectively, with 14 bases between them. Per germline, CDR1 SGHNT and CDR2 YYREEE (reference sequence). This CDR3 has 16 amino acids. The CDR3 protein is CASSLEAGTRYNEQFF. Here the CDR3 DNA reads TGTGCCAGCAGCTTGGAGGCGGGGACCCGTTACAATGAGCAGTTCTTC.

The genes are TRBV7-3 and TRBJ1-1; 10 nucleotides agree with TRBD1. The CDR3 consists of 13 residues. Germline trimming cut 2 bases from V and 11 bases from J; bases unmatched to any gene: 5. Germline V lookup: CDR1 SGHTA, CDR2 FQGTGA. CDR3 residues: CASSLGTGEYAFF. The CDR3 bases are TGTGCCAGCAGCTTAGGGACAGGGGAGTATGCTTTCTTT.